The 20 T cell receptor beta chains listed next were all sequenced from one sample in a study of cytomegalovirus exposure and HLA in healthy donors (TCRdb year 2017). Libraries were prepared through the immunoSEQ multiplex PCR assay. The multiplex PCR relied on a mix of 60 forward primers for TCR Vbeta segments and 13 reverse primers for TCR Jbeta segments. Held by TCRdb, this immuneACCESS table contains in-frame sequences only and omits some clones. Under half of the omission traces to an unresolved V gene where checked; the cause of the rest is unknown. The sample includes 95,000 to 150,000 clones, with 80% observed a single time. Together, the top ten hold more than 8% of the sample. What was sequenced was PBMCs. The receptors derive from a man aged 25 to 40 in good health and CMV-seropositive.

This chain connects TRBV5-1 to TRBJ1-3, with TRBD1 identical over 9 bases. After removal of 5 bases from V and 7 bases from J, the junction contained 7 bases not matched to a gene. This CDR3 is built from 14 residues. Germline V gene data show CDR1 as SGHRS and CDR2 as YFSETQ. Here the CDR3 reads CASRSGTGSNTIYF. CDR3 nucleotide sequence: TGCGCCAGCAGGAGCGGGACAGGGTCTAACACCATATATTTT.

This clone occurred once. The chain carries TRBV19 and TRBJ2-2; the match to TRBD1 covers 7 bases. Losses at the gene ends were 4 bases for V and 4 bases for J; bases not matched to a gene: 3. Germline CDR1 and CDR2: LNHDA and SQIVND (reference sequence). This CDR3 is built from 14 residues. The DNA for the CDR3 is TGTGCCAGTAGTACGACAGGGACCACCGGGGAGCTGTTTTTT. Translation gives CASSTTGTTGELFF.

This clone was recorded only once. This sequence joins TRBV13 and TRBJ2-7, with 8 bases matching TRBD2. CDR3 length equals 15 residues. After removal of 2 bases from V and 0 bases from J, the junction contained 3 bases not matched to a gene. The V gene's germline CDR1 is PRHDT and CDR2 FYEKMQ (reference sequence). CDR3: CASSLHGGASYEQYF. CDR3 sequence (DNA): TGTGCCAGCAGCTTACACGGGGGGGCCTCCTACGAGCAGTACTTC.

The rearrangement uses TRBV10-2 and TRBJ1-2; D remains unclear. The CDR3 loop spans 11 amino acids. The V gene's germline CDR1 is WSHSY and CDR2 SAAADI. Trimming removed 3 bases at V and 8 bases at J, with 7 bases between. The CDR3 region has the DNA TGCGCCAGCAGTGACGGGTACGGCTACACCTTC. The encoded protein is CASSDGYGYTF.

The chain couples TRBV28 to TRBJ2-7, with 9 bases lining up with TRBD1. This CDR3 spans 15 amino acids. After removal of 5 bases from V and 4 bases from J, the junction contained 9 bases not matched to a gene. Germline assignment: CDR1 MDHEN and CDR2 SYDVKM. CDR3 sequence (DNA): TGTGCCAGCAGTGCCTTATGGACAGGGGATTACGAGCAGTACTTC. Protein sequence: CASSALWTGDYEQYF.

The rearrangement joins TRBV18 to TRBJ2-3; TRBD2 aligns across 7 bases. The CDR3 length is 15 residues. Germline CDR1 is KGHSH and CDR2 is LQKENI. Losses at the gene ends were 1 base for V and 1 base for J; bases not matched to a gene: 2. This CDR3 is CASSPRGGGTDTQYF. The CDR3 bases are TGTGCCAGCTCACCACGTGGGGGGGGCACAGATACGCAGTATTTT.

V is TRBV18 and J is TRBJ1-5, with 7 bases lining up with TRBD1. Germline assignment: CDR1 KGHSH and CDR2 LQKENI. The CDR3 sequence is 15 residues long. V was clipped by 4 bases and J by 4 bases; unmatched bases: 7. CDR3 amino acids: CASSLLQGGNQPQHF. The CDR3 nucleotides are TGTGCCAGCTCACTCCTTCAGGGGGGTAATCAGCCCCAGCATTTT.

The chain carries TRBV5-1 and TRBJ2-7, with TRBD2 matching 8 bases. The CDR3 has 16 residues. The junction had 5 bases not matched to a gene; V was cut back by 0 bases and J by 0 bases. CDR1 SGHRS and CDR2 YFSETQ come from the germline V gene. In DNA, the CDR3 is TGCGCCAGCAGCTTGGGCGGTAGCGGGGTCTCCTACGAGCAGTACTTC. Translation: CASSLGGSGVSYEQYF.

This clone was observed once. The chain carries TRBV18 and TRBJ1-1; 8 bases fit TRBD1. This CDR3 has 15 residues. Germline CDR1 is KGHSH and CDR2 is LQKENI. V lost 0 bases, J lost 2 bases, and 2 bases stayed unmatched. CDR3 amino acids: CASSPPDRVNTEAFF. DNA for the CDR3: TGTGCCAGCTCACCACCGGACAGGGTAAACACTGAAGCTTTCTTT.

The genes are TRBV5-8 and TRBJ1-6; D perhaps matches TRBD1 (6 bases). V dropped 4 bases and J dropped 8 bases, with 10 bases sitting between them. This CDR3 spans 13 amino acids. Germline CDR1 is SGHTS and CDR2 is YDEGEE. In DNA form, the CDR3 reads TGTGCCAGCAGCCCGAACAGGGATTCACCCCTCCACTTT. Translating it yields CASSPNRDSPLHF.

This rearrangement joins TRBV27 to TRBJ1-1; the match to TRBD1 covers 10 bases. Unmatched junction bases numbered 7, after V lost 6 bases and J lost 3 bases. The CDR3 runs to 15 residues. Germline-derived CDR1 and CDR2 are MNHEY and SMNVEV (reference sequence). CDR3 in amino acids: CASRISDRGYTEAFF. CDR3 coding DNA: TGTGCCAGCAGAATATCGGACAGGGGGTACACTGAAGCTTTCTTT.

The chain is built from TRBV10-3 and TRBJ2-7, with 9 bases lining up with TRBD2. The V and J ends lost 5 bases and 0 bases, in that order; junction bases with no gene match: 11. Germline V gene data show CDR1 as ENHRY and CDR2 as SYGVKD. The CDR3 has 17 residues. CDR3 bases: TGTGCCATCAGTTCCATTAGCGGGGGATTGCACTCCTACGAGCAGTACTTC. Protein product: CAISSISGGLHSYEQYF.

This chain links TRBV18 with TRBJ1-6; D gene uncertain. CDR3 size: 15 residues. Germline V gives CDR1 KGHSH, CDR2 LQKENI. V dropped 3 bases and J dropped 1 base, with 7 bases sitting between them. DNA of the CDR3: TGTGCCAGCTCACCGGGGAGGTCCTATAATTCACCCCTCCACTTT. This codes for CASSPGRSYNSPLHF.

This clone showed up just a few times. The V call is TRBV7-6, the J call TRBJ2-1; 7 nucleotides match TRBD1. Germline-derived CDR1 and CDR2 are SGHVS and FNYEAQ. This CDR3 comprises 15 residues. Trimming took 5 bases from V and 5 from J; bases not matched to a gene: 9. The CDR3 reads CASSPLGDRDNEQFF. Written as DNA, the CDR3 is TGTGCCAGCAGCCCCTTGGGGGACAGAGACAATGAGCAGTTCTTC.

The chain has TRBV20-1 and TRBJ2-5; D call uncertain. The DNA end favors TRBJ2-7, so the J call may be wrong. This CDR3 region has 11 residues. Germline CDR1 is DFQATT and CDR2 is SNEGSKA (reference sequence). CDR3 in DNA: TGCAGTGCTAGAGGTAGCCACGAGCAGTACTTC. It specifies CSARGSHEQYF.

The chain employs TRBV19 and TRBJ2-7; 8 bases align to TRBD2. The CDR3 length is 15 residues. Germline lookup yields CDR1 LNHDA and CDR2 SQIVND (reference sequence). The junction had 12 bases not matched to a gene; V was cut back by 6 bases and J by 5 bases. CDR3 bases: TGTGCCAGTAGGCGGGGGGTCGGGCAGTTCGACGAGCAGTACTTC. It codes for CASRRGVGQFDEQYF.

The V call is TRBV7-3, the J call TRBJ2-6; a weak D match, TRBD2 (6 bases). V shed 2 bases and J shed 0 bases, with 8 bases lying between them. Germline CDR1 and CDR2: SGHTA and FQGTGA. This CDR3 is 16 amino acids long. CDR3 sequence (DNA): TGTGCCAGCAGCTTAGGGGGGAGCTCTGGGGCCAACGTCCTGACTTTC. This gives the protein CASSLGGSSGANVLTF.

V is TRBV7-2 and J is TRBJ1-1, with a possible D match to TRBD1 (5 bases). Germline CDR1 reads SGHTA; CDR2 reads FQGNSA. V lost 3 bases to trimming and J lost 5 bases, with 10 bases between them. The CDR3 consists of 13 residues. The CDR3 sequence is CASSFQGQTEAFF. CDR3 in DNA: TGTGCCAGCAGCTTCCAGGGTCAAACTGAAGCTTTCTTT.

The rearrangement joins TRBV9 to TRBJ1-2; 10 bases are a match to TRBD1. The CDR3 sequence is 18 residues long. Germline V gene lookup returns CDR1 SGDLS and CDR2 YYNGEE. V was clipped by 5 bases and J by 5 bases; unmatched bases: 18. The CDR3: CASRPFRDRGRRDYGYTF. In DNA form, the CDR3 reads TGTGCCAGCAGGCCCTTTCGGGACAGGGGCCGTCGTGATTATGGCTACACCTTC.

This clone is a singleton in its sample. This CDR3 is CASSFRDRAGGELFF. Here the CDR3 DNA reads TGTGCCAGCAGCTTCCGGGACAGGGCTGGCGGGGAGCTGTTTTTT. V gene TRBV9 combines with J gene TRBJ2-2; 9 bases fit TRBD1. CDR3 length: 15 residues. The junction had 8 bases not matched to a gene; V was cut back by 4 bases and J by 7 bases. Germline lookup yields CDR1 SGDLS and CDR2 YYNGEE.